The 2 T cell receptor beta chains listed next were all sequenced from one sample in a study of shared clonotypes between healthy human individuals. Some clones are missing from TCRdb's copy, which holds only in-frame ones; the method was immunoSEQ multiplex PCR. The sample consists of over 2,000,000 clones, 93% of them appearing once. Terminally differentiated effector memory CD45RA+ cells were excluded from the naive CD8 cells, which were CD45RO-negative and positively selected for CCR7. The sequenced sample was naive CD8+ T cells from PBMCs. These receptors all come from a man between 18 and 35 years old in good health. Some clones in this sample may be carry-over from other donors' samples.

Regarding this clone: At one boundary the junction diverges from the germline segment, which might be a read error. J is TRBJ2-7 and V is TRBV27; D not resolved. This CDR3 contains 11 residues. Germline-derived CDR1 and CDR2 are MNHEY and SMNVEV (reference sequence). CDR3 nucleotide sequence: TGTGCCAGCGGTTTTGCGTACGAGCAGTACTTC. It specifies CASGFAYEQYF.

The chain is built from TRBV27 and TRBJ2-7; TRBD2 matches 14 bases. The CDR3 spans 15 residues. Germline V gene data show CDR1 as MNHEY and CDR2 as SMNVEV (reference sequence). The J segment lost 7 bases and the V segment lost 5 bases, leaving 7 bases of the junction unmatched. The DNA for the CDR3 is TGTGCCAGCAGTCCCGGGACTAGCGGGAGTGAGGAGCAGTACTTC. This gives the protein CASSPGTSGSEEQYF.